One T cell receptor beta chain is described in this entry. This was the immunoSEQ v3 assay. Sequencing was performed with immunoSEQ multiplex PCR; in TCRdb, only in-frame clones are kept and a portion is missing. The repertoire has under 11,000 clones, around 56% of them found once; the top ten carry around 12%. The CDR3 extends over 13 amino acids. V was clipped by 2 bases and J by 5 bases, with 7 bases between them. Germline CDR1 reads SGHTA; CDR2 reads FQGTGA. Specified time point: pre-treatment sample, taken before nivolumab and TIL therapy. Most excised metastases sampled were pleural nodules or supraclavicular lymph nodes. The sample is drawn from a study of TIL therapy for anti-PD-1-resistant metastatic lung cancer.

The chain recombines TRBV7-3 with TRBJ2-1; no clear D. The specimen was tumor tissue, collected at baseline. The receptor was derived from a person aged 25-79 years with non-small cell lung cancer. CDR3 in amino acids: CASSLVRDNEQFF. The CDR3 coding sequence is TGTGCCAGCAGCTTAGTTAGGGACAATGAGCAGTTCTTC.